A selection of T cell receptor beta chains follows, all from one sample in a study of cytomegalovirus exposure and HLA in healthy donors. Clones were sequenced by immunoSEQ multiplex PCR, and TCRdb holds only the in-frame ones, with some missing. Here the sample spans 150,000 to 200,000 clones, more than 60% being singletons. The source material was PBMCs. These receptors were collected from a woman aged 25 to 45 in good health and CMV-seropositive. Both conserved end residues are part of each CDR3. Fields, in order: V gene, clone size, D gene, J gene, CDR3 DNA, CDR3 protein. A D gene is named only where the DNA matches it firmly. The size of a clone is reported for some rows only, either as once, few or many, or as a class for expanded clones.

v_gene: TRBV30
abundance: -
d_gene: -
j_gene: TRBJ1-2
CDR3nt: TGTGCCTGGAATGGAGGACGCTATGGCTACACCTTC
CDR3aa: CAWNGGRYGYTF

v_gene: TRBV6-6
abundance: -
d_gene: TRBD2
j_gene: TRBJ2-5
CDR3nt: TGTGCCAGCAGTTACTCGTTAGCGGGAGGCCAAGAGACCCAGTACTTC
CDR3aa: CASSYSLAGGQETQYF

v_gene: TRBV28
abundance: -
d_gene: TRBD1
j_gene: TRBJ2-3
CDR3nt: TGTGCCAGCAGTCTCTCCGGGACAGTAGGCACAGATACGCAGTATTTT
CDR3aa: CASSLSGTVGTDTQYF

v_gene: TRBV5-1
abundance: -
d_gene: TRBD2
j_gene: TRBJ2-5
CDR3nt: TGCGCCAGCAGCTTAGGAGGGGCGGGAGGAGAGACCCAGTACTTC
CDR3aa: CASSLGGAGGETQYF

v_gene: TRBV7-2
abundance: -
d_gene: -
j_gene: TRBJ2-7
CDR3nt: TGTGCCAGCAGCGGGCAGTACGAGCAGTACTTC
CDR3aa: CASSGQYEQYF

v_gene: TRBV4-2
abundance: -
d_gene: TRBD1
j_gene: TRBJ1-2
CDR3nt: TGTGCCAGCAGCCAAACAGGGGGAGAGGGATATGGCTACACCTTC
CDR3aa: CASSQTGGEGYGYTF

v_gene: TRBV10-3
abundance: -
d_gene: TRBD2
j_gene: TRBJ2-7
CDR3nt: TGTGCCATCAGTGAAACTAGCGGGAGTTACGAGCAGTACTTC
CDR3aa: CAISETSGSYEQYF

v_gene: TRBV6-5
abundance: -
d_gene: TRBD2
j_gene: TRBJ2-7
CDR3nt: TGTGCCAGCAGTTACAGGGAGGGCCAATCCTACGAGCAGTACTTC
CDR3aa: CASSYREGQSYEQYF

v_gene: TRBV4-2
abundance: -
d_gene: -
j_gene: TRBJ1-2
CDR3nt: TGTGCCAGCAGCCAAGATGTCGGGAATGGCTACACCTTC
CDR3aa: CASSQDVGNGYTF

v_gene: TRBV28
abundance: once
d_gene: -
j_gene: TRBJ2-1
CDR3nt: TGTGCCAGCAGTTTATCCCCAGGGTCTTCTTACAATGAGCAGTTCTTC
CDR3aa: CASSLSPGSSYNEQFF

v_gene: TRBV28
abundance: -
d_gene: -
j_gene: TRBJ1-2
CDR3nt: TGTGCCAGCAGTTCACCCTCGGGAGACCGGATCAATCATGGCTACACCTTC
CDR3aa: CASSSPSGDRINHGYTF

v_gene: TRBV21-1
abundance: -
d_gene: -
j_gene: TRBJ2-7
CDR3nt: TGTGCCAGCAGCACTGCGACAGGGGGGTACGAGCAGTACTTC
CDR3aa: CASSTATGGYEQYF

v_gene: TRBV4-3
abundance: -
d_gene: -
j_gene: TRBJ2-3
CDR3nt: TGCGCCAGCAGCCAAGCATATACGCAGTATTTT
CDR3aa: CASSQAYTQYF

v_gene: TRBV19
abundance: few
d_gene: -
j_gene: TRBJ1-1
CDR3nt: TGTGCCAGGGGGGGGTCCAGGCTGAACACTGAAGCTTTCTTT
CDR3aa: CARGGSRLNTEAFF

v_gene: TRBV19
abundance: -
d_gene: TRBD1
j_gene: TRBJ2-7
CDR3nt: TGTGCCAGTAGTATAGACTCAGGGGGTGAGGGCTTCTCCTACGAGCAGTACTTC
CDR3aa: CASSIDSGGEGFSYEQYF

v_gene: TRBV7-9
abundance: -
d_gene: -
j_gene: TRBJ2-1
CDR3nt: TGTGCCAGCAGCTTAGATCCGAGCTCCTACAATGAGCAGTTCTTC
CDR3aa: CASSLDPSSYNEQFF

v_gene: TRBV6-1
abundance: few
d_gene: TRBD2
j_gene: TRBJ2-7
CDR3nt: TGTGCCAGCAGTGGGTCTAGCGGGCCACCCTACGAGCAGTACTTC
CDR3aa: CASSGSSGPPYEQYF

v_gene: TRBV10-1
abundance: -
d_gene: -
j_gene: TRBJ1-1
CDR3nt: TGCGCCAGCAGGGCAGGGGTGGGCACTGAAGCTTTCTTT
CDR3aa: CASRAGVGTEAFF

v_gene: TRBV6-5
abundance: -
d_gene: -
j_gene: TRBJ2-7
CDR3nt: TGTGCCACACTCACGGCCGGTAGGAGCTCCTACGAGCAGTACTTC
CDR3aa: CATLTAGRSSYEQYF

v_gene: TRBV27
abundance: few
d_gene: TRBD1
j_gene: TRBJ1-2
CDR3nt: TGTGCCAGCAGTTTGACAGGGTTGGGGGATGGCTACACCTTC
CDR3aa: CASSLTGLGDGYTF

v_gene: TRBV7-2
abundance: -
d_gene: TRBD2
j_gene: TRBJ2-3
CDR3nt: TGTGCCAGCAGCTTTCTAGCGGGAGGAGATACGCAGTATTTT
CDR3aa: CASSFLAGGDTQYF

v_gene: TRBV5-1
abundance: -
d_gene: TRBD1
j_gene: TRBJ1-4
CDR3nt: TGCGCCAGCAGCGCAACAGGGGTCAGAAATGAAAAACTGTTTTTT
CDR3aa: CASSATGVRNEKLFF

v_gene: TRBV14
abundance: few
d_gene: -
j_gene: TRBJ2-3
CDR3nt: TGTGCCAGCAGCCTCGACGGGGGTTTGGGAACAGATACGCAGTATTTT
CDR3aa: CASSLDGGLGTDTQYF

v_gene: TRBV7-6
abundance: few
d_gene: -
j_gene: TRBJ1-3
CDR3nt: TGTGCCAGCAGCTTAGGTTCGGTGCGGAACACCATATATTTT
CDR3aa: CASSLGSVRNTIYF

v_gene: TRBV11-3
abundance: -
d_gene: -
j_gene: TRBJ1-6
CDR3nt: TGTGCCAGCAGCTTAGTACGGTCACCCCTCCACTTT
CDR3aa: CASSLVRSPLHF

v_gene: TRBV5-4
abundance: few
d_gene: -
j_gene: TRBJ2-1
CDR3nt: TGTGCCAGCAGCTTGGATGGTGGGCCGGACAATGAGCAGTTCTTC
CDR3aa: CASSLDGGPDNEQFF

v_gene: TRBV29-1
abundance: -
d_gene: -
j_gene: TRBJ2-7
CDR3nt: TGCAGCGTTGTTGGGGCAGGGCGCTACGAGCAGTACTTC
CDR3aa: CSVVGAGRYEQYF

v_gene: TRBV4-3
abundance: few
d_gene: TRBD1
j_gene: TRBJ2-3
CDR3nt: TGCGCCAGCAGCCAAGGGACAGGGGGTAGGACAGATACGCAGTATTTT
CDR3aa: CASSQGTGGRTDTQYF

v_gene: TRBV5-1
abundance: -
d_gene: TRBD1
j_gene: TRBJ2-3
CDR3nt: TGCGCCAGCAGCAGGGGACAGGGGGATACGCAGTATTTT
CDR3aa: CASSRGQGDTQYF

v_gene: TRBV5-1
abundance: -
d_gene: -
j_gene: TRBJ2-2
CDR3nt: TGCGCCAGCTCTCAGGGGGCTAGCGGAGACACCGGGGAGCTGTTTTTT
CDR3aa: CASSQGASGDTGELFF

v_gene: TRBV6-4
abundance: once
d_gene: -
j_gene: TRBJ2-1
CDR3nt: TGTGCCAGCAGTGCCCAGGCTAGCGTAGATGAGCAGTTCTTC
CDR3aa: CASSAQASVDEQFF

v_gene: TRBV4-2
abundance: -
d_gene: -
j_gene: TRBJ2-7
CDR3nt: TGTGCCAGCAGCTTTCGGGGGGCCTCCTACGAGCAGTACTTC
CDR3aa: CASSFRGASYEQYF

v_gene: TRBV4-3
abundance: few
d_gene: -
j_gene: TRBJ1-1
CDR3nt: TGCGCCAGCAGCCAAGATTCCGGGTCGGGGACTGAAGCTTTCTTT
CDR3aa: CASSQDSGSGTEAFF

v_gene: TRBV2
abundance: -
d_gene: TRBD2
j_gene: TRBJ2-3
CDR3nt: TGTGCCAGCAGTAGACTAGCGAGCACAGATACGCAGTATTTT
CDR3aa: CASSRLASTDTQYF

v_gene: TRBV27
abundance: -
d_gene: -
j_gene: TRBJ1-2
CDR3nt: TGTGCCAGCAGTACTCAGGGAAATGGCTACACCTTC
CDR3aa: CASSTQGNGYTF

v_gene: TRBV6-1
abundance: -
d_gene: TRBD1
j_gene: TRBJ1-5
CDR3nt: TGTGCCAGCAGCTCGGACAGGGCTCAGCCCCAGCATTTT
CDR3aa: CASSSDRAQPQHF

v_gene: TRBV5-4
abundance: -
d_gene: -
j_gene: TRBJ2-5
CDR3nt: TGTGCCAGCAGCTTGGTGGGCTCTCAAGAGACCCAGTACTTC
CDR3aa: CASSLVGSQETQYF

v_gene: TRBV10-3
abundance: -
d_gene: TRBD2
j_gene: TRBJ2-1
CDR3nt: TGTGCCATCACCGAGTCGGGGGAGGGGTTCCGGGAGCAGTTCTTC
CDR3aa: CAITESGEGFREQFF

v_gene: TRBV7-9
abundance: -
d_gene: -
j_gene: TRBJ2-7
CDR3nt: TGTGCCAGCAGCTTAGCGTTAGCGGCCACATACGAGCAGTACTTC
CDR3aa: CASSLALAATYEQYF

v_gene: TRBV11-2
abundance: -
d_gene: TRBD1
j_gene: TRBJ2-7
CDR3nt: TGTGCCAGCAGCAGACAGGGGTTAGAGCAGTACTTC
CDR3aa: CASSRQGLEQYF

v_gene: TRBV27
abundance: -
d_gene: TRBD1
j_gene: TRBJ1-5
CDR3nt: TGTGCCAGCAGTTTTACAGGGGGTCAGCCCCAGCATTTT
CDR3aa: CASSFTGGQPQHF

v_gene: TRBV29-1
abundance: -
d_gene: -
j_gene: TRBJ2-7
CDR3nt: TGCAGCGTGGGGGGAAGTGGAGGGAGTTACGAGCAGTACTTC
CDR3aa: CSVGGSGGSYEQYF

v_gene: TRBV1
abundance: once
d_gene: -
j_gene: TRBJ2-1
CDR3nt: TGCACCAGCAACACGCAACCCGGACTAGCGGGAGCGGTTACGTCCGATGAGCAGTTCTTC
CDR3aa: CTSNTQPGLAGAVTSDEQFF

v_gene: TRBV5-8
abundance: -
d_gene: TRBD1
j_gene: TRBJ2-7
CDR3nt: TGTGCCAGCAGCTTGGGGACAGGGGGCATATACGAGCAGTACTTC
CDR3aa: CASSLGTGGIYEQYF

v_gene: TRBV6-5
abundance: -
d_gene: -
j_gene: TRBJ1-5
CDR3nt: TGTGCCAGCAGTTACGACGGAGCCAATCAGCCCCAGCATTTT
CDR3aa: CASSYDGANQPQHF

v_gene: TRBV12-5
abundance: -
d_gene: TRBD1
j_gene: TRBJ2-5
CDR3nt: TGTGCTAGTGGCCAGGGACAGGGGGCATTTCAAGAGACCCAGTACTTC
CDR3aa: CASGQGQGAFQETQYF